Each of the 8 T cell receptor beta chains below was sequenced from the same sample in a study of blood T cell repertoires in COVID-19. Assay: immunoSEQ multiplex PCR; the TCRdb copy retains only in-frame clones and omits some. The table has around 62,000 clones, 70% to 90% seen once. Sequenced input: PBMCs or T cells enriched from blood (not recorded which). Receptors originate from a woman aged 40 to 50 who had recovered from COVID-19.

The chain combines TRBV3-1 (or the pseudogene TRBV3-2) with TRBJ1-4, with D uncertain. The germline V gene encodes CDR1 LGHDT and CDR2 YNNKEL (reference sequence). The CDR3 length is 15 residues. V lost 1 base and J 8 bases, leaving 14 bases between the germline ends. Written as DNA, the CDR3 is TGTGCCAGCAGCCAAGTTGGAGGTGGAGGGGAAAAACTGTTTTTT. It is translated as CASSQVGGGGEKLFF.

Only a few counts were recorded for this clone. The rearrangement joins TRBV5-4 to TRBJ2-6, with D uncertain. Germline V gene sequence: CDR1 SGHNT, CDR2 YYREEE (reference sequence). The length of the CDR3 is 16 residues. Trimming took 4 bases from V and 3 from J, leaving 14 bases between them. CDR3 DNA: TGTGCCAGCAGCCCTGCGATCCTTCTTGGGGCCAACGTCCTGACTTTC. It is translated as CASSPAILLGANVLTF.

V and J are TRBV15 and TRBJ2-7; no reliable D call. Germline V gene data show CDR1 as LNHNV and CDR2 as YYDKDF (reference sequence). The CDR3 length is 12 residues. Trimming cost V 3 bases and J 9 bases, with 12 bases left between them. CDR3 loop: CATSSKPPVQYF. CDR3 coding DNA: TGTGCCACCAGCAGTAAGCCGCCTGTGCAGTACTTC.

The V and J genes are TRBV5-4 and TRBJ1-1; TRBD1 is a possible D gene (5 bases). The CDR3 length is 13 residues. Trimming removed 7 bases at V and 4 bases at J, with 14 bases between. In germline, CDR1 is SGHNT, CDR2 YYREEE (reference sequence). DNA for the CDR3: TGTGCCAGCGGCAATGGGGGGAGCACTGAAGCTTTCTTT. Amino acids: CASGNGGSTEAFF.

The V and J genes are TRBV27 and TRBJ2-6, with D perhaps matching TRBD1 (6 bases). CDR1 is MNHEY, CDR2 SMNVEV, per germline (reference sequence). The CDR3 length is 16 residues. V was trimmed by 6 bases and J by 1 base, leaving 13 bases between them. The CDR3 reads CASRAARGSGANVLTF. DNA of the CDR3: TGTGCCAGCAGAGCTGCTAGGGGGTCTGGGGCCAACGTCCTGACTTTC.

The sample holds a few counts of this clone. The chain recombines TRBV27 with TRBJ2-1, with 8 positions matching TRBD2. V lost 5 bases and J lost 6; bases outside the gene matches: 12. CDR1 MNHEY and CDR2 SMNVEV come from the germline V gene (reference sequence). The CDR3 extends over 16 amino acids. The CDR3 reads CASSTLRGGSRNEQFF. CDR3 DNA sequence: TGTGCCAGCAGTACGCTCCGGGGGGGCTCGCGCAATGAGCAGTTCTTC.

This clone has more than one count but fewer than ten. The chain combines TRBV27 with TRBJ2-1, with 12 bases matching TRBD2. Germline CDR1 MNHEY, CDR2 SMNVEV (reference sequence). The CDR3 is 17 residues long. V was clipped by 3 bases and J by 1 base; unmatched bases: 4. This chain's CDR3 is CASSFSGTSGSYNEQFF. In DNA, the CDR3 is TGTGCCAGCAGTTTTTCCGGGACTAGCGGGTCCTACAATGAGCAGTTCTTC.

The chain has TRBV7-2 and TRBJ1-2; D is undetermined. V dropped 2 bases and J dropped 4 bases, with 8 bases sitting between them. Germline V gene sequence: CDR1 SGHTA, CDR2 FQGNSA. The CDR3 runs to 13 residues. The CDR3 protein is CASSLLPGYGYTF. CDR3 bases: TGTGCCAGCAGCTTACTCCCCGGCTATGGCTACACCTTC.